The source of this T cell receptor (beta chain) is a study of T cells after posttransplantation cyclophosphamide. Cyclophosphamide on days +3 and +4 followed busulfan-fludarabine conditioning and a marrow graft. Study-wide results and limits: Donor CD8+ memory clones often dominated recipient blood repertoires at later times.

Germline V gene sequence: CDR1 SGHAT, CDR2 FQNNGV. The V and J ends lost 1 base and 7 bases respectively, with 13 bases between them. CDR3 size: 14 residues. Clones were sequenced by immunoSEQ multiplex PCR, and TCRdb holds only the in-frame ones, with some missing. This sample has approximately 4,400 clones, with 83% found just once. A note on this clone: Its matching antigen is unknown.

This TCR came from a male patient younger than 45 who received an allogeneic stem cell transplant from a related donor, was CMV-positive, and had no GVHD. The graft donor may account for some of the T cells. The source was CD4+ T cells sorted from blood, collected just over 240 days after a stem cell transplant with posttransplant cyclophosphamide. This rearrangement joins TRBV11-2 to TRBJ1-2; D is perhaps TRBD1 (6 bases). CDR3 nucleotides: TGTGCCAGCAGCTTAGGGGGGGGGCCGGCTGGCTACACCTTC. Encoded protein: CASSLGGGPAGYTF.